This TCR beta chain appears in the sequencing data of a study of beta chain features in type 1 diabetes (dated by TCRdb to about 2018). About the study as a whole: Patients and healthy donors did not differ in mean age, gender distribution, total cell number or subset yield. The study compared TCRB repertoires of sorted circulating CD4+ T cell subsets between recently diagnosed type 1 diabetes patients and matched healthy donors. Across all samples, approximately 98,000,000 sorted cells were examined, and cell number per subset correlated strongly with RNA yield. Whereas all 30 or so donors provided naive and central memory subsets, regulatory and stem cell-like memory subsets were isolated from just 8 patients and roughly eight healthy donors.

Each donor gave one peripheral blood draw, approximately 0.11 L on average, collected into heparinised tubes. Using a panel that included CD45RO, CCR7, CD25, CD127, CD95 and CD27, naive, central memory, regulatory and stem cell-like memory CD4+ T cells were sorted on a BD FACSAria II. Purity was above 95% for every sorted population. Right away, PBMCs were isolated by Lymphoprep density gradient centrifugation and were stained directly, with no culture step. Samples were stained and sorted in pairs, with one healthy donor and one patient per experiment, so that batch effects were minimized. The entire isolated RNA was reverse transcribed using the High Capacity cDNA Reverse Transcription Kit, and thus expressed TCRB transcripts were sequenced. Naive, central memory and regulatory T cell samples underwent deep immunoSEQ sequencing, averaging around 3.9 million total reads per sample. After sorted cells were lysed in RLT buffer, RNA was extracted with DNase-treated RNeasy Micro or Mini kits, with the choice depending on cell number. To prevent cross-contamination, each cell subset was processed individually, whereas patient and healthy donor samples were processed jointly. The immunoSEQ multiplex PCR was used to amplify TCRB sequences from cDNA, yielding 87-bp fragments that span the CDR3 region. Amplicons were sequenced on the Illumina HiSeq platform. As for the original processing: PCR bias was corrected computationally using synthetic template baselines, and reads within Hamming distance 2 were collapsed, with unmergeable singletons discarded. By aligning reads against IMGT, V, D and J genes, CDR3 length, and insertions or deletions at six rearrangement sites were assigned. Within each subset, clonotype counts were normalized to sorted cell number, after which true diversity and Gini coefficients were computed with the tcR R package. The overlap coefficient, calculated on TCRB nucleotide sequences, was used to quantify repertoire sharing. TCRdb took over this immuneACCESS table, retaining in-frame rearrangements with V and J assigned. Such tables are incomplete; in checked studies, under half of the missing clones stem from an unresolved V gene, and the remainder is unexplained. Clone size and V and J calls were adopted from that table, with D and trimming inferred from the DNA. This sample comprises about 160,000 clones, roughly 8% of them detected only once. The ten largest clones add up to 0.65% of the sample.

For this clone: The target of this receptor is not known. No base-level quality is on record; no much larger clone is a single base apart.

Overall study results and their limits: A moderate but significant shortening of TCRB CDR3 length was observed in type 1 diabetes patients in all four CD4+ subsets. Naive, central memory and regulatory TCRB repertoires appeared to be more similar among patients than among healthy donors. Sequencing cDNA rather than genomic DNA could over-represent highly expressing activated cells, although activation and CD3 levels did not differ between groups. Because small numbers of individuals were included in the HLA sub-analyses, any influence of HLA type on TCRB rearrangement was left unresolved. At VDJ recombination sites, patients with type 1 diabetes made fewer insertions and deleted more nucleotides, a pattern implying thymic rearrangement abnormalities. PCR might favor shorter templates, but patient and control samples were amplified and corrected together, so any skew would affect both groups equally.

The sample taken for sequencing was central memory CD4+ T cells from blood. The sequence was obtained from a man aged 18 to 30 in good health.

CDR3 region: CASSQDISGSSYNEQFF. The DNA reads TGCGCCAGCAGCCAAGATATAAGCGGGAGCTCCTACAATGAGCAGTTCTTC. Rearrangement joined TRBV4-3 to TRBJ2-1; 8 of the junction bases match TRBD2. Based on the germline V gene, the CDR1 and CDR2 sequences are LGHNA and YSLEER. Trimming leaves V shorter by 0 bases and J shorter by 0 bases, with the junction holding 4 bases beyond the gene matches. Spanning cysteine to phenylalanine, the CDR3 consists of 17 amino acids. Only CDR3 DNA remains: 51 bases, in frame from the first base.